These T cell receptor beta chains were read from a single sample in a study of Ad26.COV2.S vaccination and SARS-CoV-2 variants. The protocol was immunoSEQ multiplex PCR, while the TCRdb copy is restricted to in-frame clones and leaves out a portion. Here the sample spans under 600,000 clones, roughly 87% being singletons. The material sequenced was peripheral blood, taken in a trial of Ad26.COV2.S vaccine versus placebo. The receptors come from a person aged 18 to 65 who received the Ad26.COV2.S COVID-19 vaccine or a placebo. The CDR3 runs from the conserved cysteine through the conserved F or W. The order of the fields is J gene, V gene, D gene, clone size, CDR3 DNA, CDR3 protein. The D gene is left open where the match is weak. Rows may omit the clone size; those that give it use once, few, many or a size class.

j_call: TRBJ1-3; v_call: TRBV6-5; d_call: TRBD1; clone_size: -; cdr3_nt: TGTGCCAGCCAATTAGACAGGGGCACTAGAAACACCATATATTTT; cdr3_aa: CASQLDRGTRNTIYF
j_call: TRBJ1-2; v_call: TRBV30; d_call: TRBD1; clone_size: -; cdr3_nt: TGTGCCTGGAGTGTACACTATATATTCCGGGACAGGGGAAAACAATCCAACTATGGCTACACCTTC; cdr3_aa: CAWSVHYIFRDRGKQSNYGYTF
j_call: TRBJ1-5; v_call: TRBV2; d_call: -; clone_size: -; cdr3_nt: TGTGCCAGCAGCCCTTCGAGTCCGACGGGTAAGCCCCAGCATTTT; cdr3_aa: CASSPSSPTGKPQHF
j_call: TRBJ1-1; v_call: TRBV18; d_call: -; clone_size: -; cdr3_nt: TGTGCCAGCTCACAGATGAACACTGAAGCTTTCTTT; cdr3_aa: CASSQMNTEAFF
j_call: TRBJ1-1; v_call: TRBV3-1/TRBV3-2; d_call: TRBD1; clone_size: once; cdr3_nt: TGTGCCAGCAGCCTACAGGGGACTGAAGCTTTCTTT; cdr3_aa: CASSLQGTEAFF
j_call: TRBJ2-5; v_call: TRBV12-3/TRBV12-4; d_call: -; clone_size: -; cdr3_nt: TGTGCCAGCAGTAGGGGGATAAAGGAGACCCAGTACTTC; cdr3_aa: CASSRGIKETQYF
j_call: TRBJ2-7; v_call: TRBV6-2/TRBV6-3; d_call: TRBD2; clone_size: -; cdr3_nt: TGTGCCAGCAGTATAGTGGGACTAGCATCCTACGAGCAGTACTTC; cdr3_aa: CASSIVGLASYEQYF
j_call: TRBJ1-1; v_call: TRBV6-4; d_call: TRBD1; clone_size: -; cdr3_nt: TGTGCCAGCAGTGACTTAAAGGGACAGGGTAACACTGAAGCTTTCTTT; cdr3_aa: CASSDLKGQGNTEAFF
j_call: TRBJ2-3; v_call: TRBV19; d_call: -; clone_size: -; cdr3_nt: TGTGCCAGTAGGGATCAACTTACGCAGTATTTT; cdr3_aa: CASRDQLTQYF
j_call: TRBJ2-1; v_call: TRBV6-5; d_call: -; clone_size: -; cdr3_nt: TGTGCCAGCAGTCAGGACGGAAGCTCCTACAATGAGCAGTTCTTC; cdr3_aa: CASSQDGSSYNEQFF
j_call: TRBJ2-7; v_call: TRBV12-3/TRBV12-4; d_call: -; clone_size: -; cdr3_nt: TGTGCCAGCAACCTGGGTCAGGGCGTCGAGCAGTACTTC; cdr3_aa: CASNLGQGVEQYF
j_call: TRBJ2-1; v_call: TRBV4-1; d_call: TRBD2; clone_size: once; cdr3_nt: TGCGCCAGCAGCCAAGGGGTAGCGGGAGGTCTTAGCAATGAGCAGTTCTTC; cdr3_aa: CASSQGVAGGLSNEQFF
j_call: TRBJ1-5; v_call: TRBV11-3; d_call: -; clone_size: once; cdr3_nt: TGTGCCAGCAGCTTAGGGTTATCACGGGAGGAGGGTCAGCCCCAGCATTTT; cdr3_aa: CASSLGLSREEGQPQHF
j_call: TRBJ1-3; v_call: TRBV10-3; d_call: -; clone_size: -; cdr3_nt: TGTGCCATCAGTGAGTCTGGAAACACCATATATTTT; cdr3_aa: CAISESGNTIYF
j_call: TRBJ1-5; v_call: TRBV18; d_call: -; clone_size: -; cdr3_nt: TGTGCCAGCTCACCAGGCGCCAATCAGCCCCAGCATTTT; cdr3_aa: CASSPGANQPQHF
j_call: TRBJ2-3; v_call: TRBV28; d_call: TRBD1; clone_size: -; cdr3_nt: TGTGCCAGCAGCTCGGGACAGGGCCATACGCAGTATTTT; cdr3_aa: CASSSGQGHTQYF
j_call: TRBJ2-3; v_call: TRBV27; d_call: TRBD1; clone_size: -; cdr3_nt: TGTGCCAGCAGTGTACGACCGGTTGGGACAGGGAGGACAGATACGCAGTATTTT; cdr3_aa: CASSVRPVGTGRTDTQYF
j_call: TRBJ1-3; v_call: TRBV19; d_call: -; clone_size: few; cdr3_nt: TGTGCCAGTAGTTCGAGTTCGGACCGAGGAAACACCATATATTTT; cdr3_aa: CASSSSSDRGNTIYF
j_call: TRBJ2-1; v_call: TRBV19; d_call: -; clone_size: -; cdr3_nt: TGTGCCAGTAGTATTCTCCGCGGGACAGCCACGAACAATGAGCAGTTCTTC; cdr3_aa: CASSILRGTATNNEQFF
j_call: TRBJ2-1; v_call: TRBV5-1; d_call: TRBD1; clone_size: -; cdr3_nt: TGCGCCAGCAGCTGGCAGACAGGGCTCAATGAGCAGTTCTTC; cdr3_aa: CASSWQTGLNEQFF
j_call: TRBJ1-3; v_call: TRBV7-9; d_call: -; clone_size: -; cdr3_nt: TGTGCCAGCACCTTTCTGAACACCATATATTTT; cdr3_aa: CASTFLNTIYF
j_call: TRBJ2-7; v_call: TRBV28; d_call: -; clone_size: -; cdr3_nt: TGTGCCAGCAGTTTAAGGGCAGGCTACGAGCAGTACTTC; cdr3_aa: CASSLRAGYEQYF
j_call: TRBJ1-3; v_call: TRBV3-1/TRBV3-2; d_call: -; clone_size: -; cdr3_nt: TGTGCCAGCAGCCAAGAGACTGGGCCCGGCGCACTGGAGGGAAACACCATATATTTT; cdr3_aa: CASSQETGPGALEGNTIYF
j_call: TRBJ2-7; v_call: TRBV15; d_call: -; clone_size: once; cdr3_nt: TGTGCCACCAGCAATCGGGTCTCCTACGAGCAGTACTTC; cdr3_aa: CATSNRVSYEQYF
j_call: TRBJ1-5; v_call: TRBV18; d_call: -; clone_size: -; cdr3_nt: TGTGCCAGCTCACCATCCAATCAGCCCCAGCATTTT; cdr3_aa: CASSPSNQPQHF
j_call: TRBJ2-5; v_call: TRBV11-2; d_call: -; clone_size: -; cdr3_nt: TGTGCCAGCAGCTTACAGGACAGTAATCCAAGAGAGGCCCAGTACTTC; cdr3_aa: CASSLQDSNPREAQYF
j_call: TRBJ2-3; v_call: TRBV4-2; d_call: -; clone_size: -; cdr3_nt: TGTGCCAGCAGCCAAGAATGGGTATTCCGATTCGGCACAGATACGCAGTATTTT; cdr3_aa: CASSQEWVFRFGTDTQYF
j_call: TRBJ1-3; v_call: TRBV4-3; d_call: -; clone_size: -; cdr3_nt: TGCGCCAGCAGCCAAGTTGGAGGAGGTGGAAACACCATATATTTT; cdr3_aa: CASSQVGGGGNTIYF
j_call: TRBJ2-1; v_call: TRBV11-2; d_call: TRBD2; clone_size: -; cdr3_nt: TGTGCCAGCAGCTCGCGGGGGGTTAGCTCCTACAATGAGCAGTTCTTC; cdr3_aa: CASSSRGVSSYNEQFF
j_call: TRBJ1-4; v_call: TRBV30; d_call: -; clone_size: -; cdr3_nt: TGTGCCTGGAGTCGAACCGGACTGATTAATGAAAAACTGTTTTTT; cdr3_aa: CAWSRTGLINEKLFF
j_call: TRBJ2-1; v_call: TRBV5-1; d_call: TRBD2; clone_size: -; cdr3_nt: TGCGCCAGCAGTCCGGGACTATCTCACAATGAGCAGTTCTTC; cdr3_aa: CASSPGLSHNEQFF
j_call: TRBJ2-7; v_call: TRBV6-5; d_call: TRBD1; clone_size: -; cdr3_nt: TGTGCCAGCGGGGGACAGGGTGCGGGCTACGAGCAGTACTTC; cdr3_aa: CASGGQGAGYEQYF
j_call: TRBJ2-1; v_call: TRBV28; d_call: -; clone_size: -; cdr3_nt: TGTGCCAGCAATATGGGGGGCTCCTACAATGAGCAGTTCTTC; cdr3_aa: CASNMGGSYNEQFF
j_call: TRBJ2-1; v_call: TRBV7-9; d_call: TRBD2; clone_size: -; cdr3_nt: TGTGCCAGCAGCCCCCCGGGGGGGCTCTACAATGAGCAGTTCTTC; cdr3_aa: CASSPPGGLYNEQFF
j_call: TRBJ1-2; v_call: TRBV5-1; d_call: TRBD1; clone_size: -; cdr3_nt: TGCGCCAGCAGCTCCATTCCGGGACAGGGCCATGGCTACACCTTC; cdr3_aa: CASSSIPGQGHGYTF
j_call: TRBJ1-1; v_call: TRBV7-8; d_call: -; clone_size: -; cdr3_nt: TGTGCCAGCAGCTCAGATAGGTTGGGCAATGAAGCTTTCTTT; cdr3_aa: CASSSDRLGNEAFF
j_call: TRBJ1-5; v_call: TRBV19; d_call: -; clone_size: -; cdr3_nt: TGTGCCAGTAGTACCTGGTTTTTGCAGGGCGGCAATCAGCCCCAGCATTTT; cdr3_aa: CASSTWFLQGGNQPQHF
j_call: TRBJ2-2; v_call: TRBV6-5; d_call: -; clone_size: -; cdr3_nt: TGTGCCAGCAGAGCCCCGGGATGGAACACCGGGGAGCTGTTTTTT; cdr3_aa: CASRAPGWNTGELFF
j_call: TRBJ1-5; v_call: TRBV19; d_call: TRBD1; clone_size: -; cdr3_nt: TGTGCCAGTAGGCGGGGACAGGGGAGAGTGGATCAGCCCCAGCATTTT; cdr3_aa: CASRRGQGRVDQPQHF
j_call: TRBJ1-2; v_call: TRBV19; d_call: -; clone_size: -; cdr3_nt: TGTGCCAGTAGTATAGTGGGCTCCACTAACTATGGCTACACCTTC; cdr3_aa: CASSIVGSTNYGYTF
j_call: TRBJ2-2; v_call: TRBV4-2; d_call: TRBD1; clone_size: -; cdr3_nt: TGTGCCAGCAGCCAACGGACAGGGGACGGCGGGGAGCTGTTTTTT; cdr3_aa: CASSQRTGDGGELFF
j_call: TRBJ2-3; v_call: TRBV5-1; d_call: TRBD1; clone_size: -; cdr3_nt: TGCGCCAGCAGAGGGGACAGGGGTGGTACAGATACGCAGTATTTT; cdr3_aa: CASRGDRGGTDTQYF
j_call: TRBJ2-7; v_call: TRBV11-2; d_call: -; clone_size: -; cdr3_nt: TGTGCCAGCAGCGTCACAGGGAACTACGAGCAGTACTTC; cdr3_aa: CASSVTGNYEQYF
j_call: TRBJ1-1; v_call: TRBV3-1/TRBV3-2; d_call: -; clone_size: -; cdr3_nt: TGTGCCAGCAGCCAAGTCCCGGCAGGGGAGAACACTGAAGCTTTCTTT; cdr3_aa: CASSQVPAGENTEAFF
j_call: TRBJ2-2; v_call: TRBV6-5; d_call: -; clone_size: -; cdr3_nt: TGTGCCAGCAGTTACTCGTTCGGGGAGAACACCGGGGAGCTGTTTTTT; cdr3_aa: CASSYSFGENTGELFF
j_call: TRBJ2-1; v_call: TRBV4-1; d_call: -; clone_size: -; cdr3_nt: TGCGCCAGCAGCCAAGGGGGGAATAGCTTGTTCGATGAGCAGTTCTTC; cdr3_aa: CASSQGGNSLFDEQFF